This TCR beta chain was obtained from a study of long-term antiretroviral therapy in people with HIV. Whole-study findings and limits: After ART, diversity increased yet remained lower than transplant donor controls.

Regarding this clone: Its cognate antigen is unknown.

An immunoSEQ assay, version v3.0, was performed at survey level. Measured with immunoSEQ multiplex PCR; TCRdb has only the in-frame clones, and not every one. This repertoire shows some 27,000 clones, 70% to 90% found once; its top ten account for about 8.6%. Germline CDR1 is MGHDK and CDR2 is SYGVNS. Deletions cut 3 bases from V and 0 bases from J, with 11 bases between. The CDR3 runs 15 residues. The TCR sequence derives from a man aged 35-49 years with HIV. This chain links TRBV25-1 with TRBJ2-5; TRBD2 might be the D (5 bases). This specimen consisted of unsorted PBMCs, obtained 3 years after starting antiretroviral therapy. CDR3 in amino acids: CASSDEGEDQETQYF. As DNA, the CDR3 is TGTGCCAGCAGTGACGAGGGAGAGGACCAAGAGACCCAGTACTTC.